Shown below are 29 T cell receptor beta chains from a single sample sequenced in a study of T cell responses to AZD1222 COVID-19 vaccine. Measured with immunoSEQ multiplex PCR; TCRdb has only the in-frame clones, and not every one. The sample holds 200,000 to 250,000 clones, 94% seen once. The sample consisted of peripheral blood, taken 28 days after the second dose of the MenACWY control vaccine. These receptors came from an adult who received the MenACWY meningococcal vaccine as a control.

V usage is TRBV19 and J usage is TRBJ1-1, with 9 bases aligning to TRBD1. This CDR3 comprises 18 residues. Germline V lookup: CDR1 LNHDA, CDR2 SQIVND (reference sequence). The trim removed 5 bases at V and 1 base at J, leaving 14 bases unmatched. The CDR3 reads CASSFKTRDRVANTEAFF. The CDR3 DNA reads TGTGCCAGTAGTTTCAAGACCCGGGACAGGGTCGCGAACACTGAAGCTTTCTTT.

The V call is TRBV29-1, the J call TRBJ2-1; TRBD1 is a possible D gene (7 bases). Germline CDR1 reads SQVTM; CDR2 reads ANQGSEA. V was shortened by 8 bases and J by 7 bases, with 27 bases between the two germline ends. The CDR3 is made up of 16 amino acids. The CDR3 nucleotides are TGCAGCTACTTCGGCAGGAGGGGGCGGATTGAGAATGAGCAGTTCTTC. Protein: CSYFGRRGRIENEQFF.

The chain joins TRBV9 to TRBJ2-1; 9 positions agree with TRBD2. The CDR3 is made up of 15 amino acids. V shed 7 bases, J shed 4 bases, and the junction held 9 bases outside the gene matches. CDR1 and CDR2 (germline): SGDLS, YYNGEE. This CDR3 reads CASGFGAGGYNEQFF. As DNA, the CDR3 is TGTGCCAGCGGCTTTGGAGCGGGGGGTTACAATGAGCAGTTCTTC.

The genes are TRBV27 and TRBJ2-3, with D possibly matching TRBD1 (7 bases). The CDR3 extends over 16 amino acids. In germline, CDR1 is MNHEY, CDR2 SMNVEV (reference sequence). V gave up 8 bases and J gave up 3 bases, with 21 bases separating them. The CDR3 coding sequence is TGTGCCAGCCTAAAACAGGGGAGGAGAGGAACAGATACGCAGTATTTT. This codes for CASLKQGRRGTDTQYF.

This clone was detected once. The chain couples TRBV27 to TRBJ1-5; D perhaps matches TRBD1 (5 bases). The CDR3 length is 15 residues. The ends were cut back, 3 bases at V and 3 bases at J, with 12 bases in the middle. The germline CDR1 and CDR2 sequences are MNHEY and SMNVEV (reference sequence). CDR3 protein: CASSFQGGPNQPQHF. Written as DNA, the CDR3 is TGTGCCAGCAGTTTTCAGGGCGGGCCCAATCAGCCCCAGCATTTT.

About this clone itself: Different DNA sequences within this sample yield the same CDR3. The V and J genes are TRBV28 and TRBJ2-5; no reliable D call. CDR1 and CDR2 from the germline V gene are MDHEN and SYDVKM. The CDR3 length is 10 residues. Trimming stripped 5 bases from V and 2 bases from J, with 0 bases between. Here the CDR3 DNA reads TGTGCCAGCAGTCAAGAGACCCAGTACTTC. This codes for CASSQETQYF. Together with reference TRBV28 and TRBJ2-5, the CDR3 gives the full variable domain: DVKVTQSSRYLVKRTGEKVFLECVQDMDHENMFWYRQDPGLGLRLIYFSYDVKMKEKGDIPEGYSVSREKKERFSLILESASTNQTSMYLCASSQETQYFGPGTRLLVL.

The V gene is TRBV28, the J gene TRBJ2-7; possibly TRBD1 for D (5 bases). The CDR3 runs 12 residues. From germline, CDR1 is MDHEN and CDR2 SYDVKM. Trimming shortened V by 6 bases and J by 4 bases, and 10 bases separated the two germline ends. The CDR3 DNA follows: TGTGCCAGCAGGTACGCAGGGTACGAGCAGTACTTC. This encodes CASRYAGYEQYF.

The genes are TRBV7-9 and TRBJ1-5; perhaps TRBD1 as D (5 bases). This CDR3 is 13 amino acids long. V shed 5 bases and J shed 15 bases, with 20 bases lying between them. Germline V gene lookup returns CDR1 SEHNR and CDR2 FQNEAQ (reference sequence). The CDR3 protein is CASSPGAPGPRHF. The CDR3 DNA sequence: TGTGCCAGCAGCCCCGGGGCTCCGGGGCCGAGGCATTTT.

The chain recombines TRBV3-1 (or the pseudogene TRBV3-2) with TRBJ1-1, with D hard to call. CDR1 is LGHDT, CDR2 YNNKEL, per germline (reference sequence). This CDR3 has 13 residues. V shed 4 bases and J shed 0 bases, with 6 bases lying between them. DNA for the CDR3: TGTGCCAGCAGCCGGAGGATGAACACTGAAGCTTTCTTT. Protein sequence: CASSRRMNTEAFF.

The chain links TRBV10-1 to TRBJ1-3; a weak D match, TRBD1 (5 bases). There are 18 residues in the CDR3. V lost 3 bases to trimming and J lost 2 bases, with 20 bases between them. Germline CDR1 reads WNHNN; CDR2 reads SYGVQD (reference sequence). CDR3 amino acids: CASSDPGGGPRTGNTIYF. CDR3 DNA: TGCGCCAGCAGTGACCCTGGGGGGGGACCGCGGACTGGAAACACCATATATTTT.

Remarks on this clone: At one end the junction does not follow the germline gene, possibly because of a read error. The V and J genes are TRBV27 and TRBJ1-2; 9 nucleotides agree with TRBD1. This CDR3 contains 16 residues. Looked up from germline, CDR1 is MNHEY and CDR2 is SMNVEV (reference sequence). The CDR3 region is CASSLSGTGFDYGYTF. In nucleotides, the CDR3 is TGTGCCAGCAGTCTATCGGGGACAGGGTTCGACTATGGCTACACCTTC.

The rearrangement joins TRBV28 to TRBJ1-5; D not resolved. V was cut by 6 bases and J by 6 bases, with 9 bases left in between. CDR3 size: 12 residues. Germline CDR1 reads MDHEN; CDR2 reads SYDVKM. CDR3 protein: CASREAGQPQHF. DNA for the CDR3: TGTGCCAGCAGGGAGGCGGGTCAGCCCCAGCATTTT.

The genes are TRBV19 and TRBJ2-7; 12 bases are shared with TRBD2. V lost 5 bases, J lost 0 bases, and 5 bases stayed unmatched. This CDR3 contains 16 residues. Per the germline V gene, CDR1 is LNHDA and CDR2 is SQIVND (reference sequence). CDR3 DNA: TGTGCCAGTAGTTCCCTAGCGGGAGGGAGCTCCTACGAGCAGTACTTC. It is translated as CASSSLAGGSSYEQYF. The full variable domain, with the rest looked up from reference TRBV19 and TRBJ2-7, is DGGITQSPKYLFRKEGQNVTLSCEQNLNHDAMYWYRQDPGQGLRLIYYSQIVNDFQKGDIAEGYSVSREKKESFPLTVTSAQKNPTAFYLCASSSLAGGSSYEQYFGPGTRLTVT.

The chain has TRBV28 and TRBJ1-4; perhaps TRBD1 as D (6 bases). Germline lookup yields CDR1 MDHEN and CDR2 SYDVKM. V lost 4 bases, J lost 3 bases, and 9 bases lay in between. The CDR3 totals 14 residues. This CDR3 reads CASSSTGANEKLFF. The CDR3 region has the DNA TGTGCCAGCAGTTCGACAGGTGCTAATGAAAAACTGTTTTTT. Using reference TRBV28 and TRBJ1-4 for the parts outside the CDR3, the full variable domain is DVKVTQSSRYLVKRTGEKVFLECVQDMDHENMFWYRQDPGLGLRLIYFSYDVKMKEKGDIPEGYSVSREKKERFSLILESASTNQTSMYLCASSSTGANEKLFFGSGTQLSVL.

V and J are TRBV2 and TRBJ1-2; D gene uncertain. The CDR3 runs to 13 residues. CDR1 is SNHLY, CDR2 FYNNEI, per germline. V lost 6 bases and J lost 3, with 11 bases in between. CDR3 residues: CASRGRRDYGYTF. CDR3 sequence (DNA): TGTGCCAGCAGAGGTCGGAGGGACTATGGCTACACCTTC. The whole variable domain, remainder taken from reference TRBV2 and TRBJ1-2, is EPEVTQTPSHQVTQMGQEVILRCVPISNHLYFYWYRQILGQKVEFLVSFYNNEISEKSEIFDDQFSVERPDGSNFTLKIRSTKLEDSAMYFCASRGRRDYGYTFGSGTRLTVV.

The chain combines TRBV5-1 with TRBJ1-4; 9 bases fit TRBD1. The CDR3 sequence is 18 residues long. The germline gives CDR1 SGHRS, CDR2 YFSETQ. Unmatched junction bases numbered 16, after V lost 3 bases and J lost 7 bases. The CDR3 region has the DNA TGCGCCAGCAGCTCCACCGGGACAGGGATTTCGCGGGGTGAAAAACTGTTTTTT. Protein product: CASSSTGTGISRGEKLFF.

The chain recombines TRBV29-1 with TRBJ2-1; D gene uncertain. CDR1 SQVTM and CDR2 ANQGSEA come from the germline V gene. The CDR3 is 11 amino acids. Trimming took 5 bases from V and 5 from J, leaving 7 bases between them. Written as DNA, the CDR3 is TGCAGCGTTCCGGGTAACAATGAGCAGTTCTTC. Encoded protein: CSVPGNNEQFF.

The rearrangement uses TRBV19 and TRBJ1-1; D ambiguous. Germline V gene data show CDR1 as LNHDA and CDR2 as SQIVND (reference sequence). The V gene lost 5 bases and the J gene lost 0 bases, with 7 bases spanning the gap. The CDR3 consists of 13 residues. In nucleotides, the CDR3 is TGTGCCAGTAGTGCCGAGATGAACACTGAAGCTTTCTTT. Its translation: CASSAEMNTEAFF.

This rearrangement joins TRBV12-3 or TRBV12-4 to TRBJ1-5; D ambiguous. CDR3 length: 13 amino acids. Between the trimmed V and J ends, which lost 5 bases and 11 bases, there was a span of 16 bases. The CDR3 sequence is CASSPNTEASQHF. The CDR3 region has the DNA TGTGCCAGCAGTCCGAACACGGAGGCATCCCAGCATTTT.

The chain links TRBV11-1 to TRBJ1-1, with 9 bases aligning to TRBD1. Per the germline V gene, CDR1 is SGHAT and CDR2 is FQDESV (reference sequence). The CDR3 is 16 residues long. Unmatched junction bases numbered 13, after V lost 5 bases and J lost 6 bases. The CDR3 spells CASSPTGGGRLAEAFF. The CDR3 DNA is TGTGCCAGCAGCCCTACAGGGGGCGGCAGATTGGCTGAAGCTTTCTTT.

Points on this clone: One end of the junction fails to match germline, which may point to a read error. The chain recombines TRBV7-7 with TRBJ2-1, with TRBD2 matching over 12 bases. Per the germline V gene, CDR1 is SSHAT and CDR2 is FNYEAQ (reference sequence). The CDR3 consists of 16 residues. The CDR3 DNA sequence: TGTGCTAGCAGCTCGGGACTAGCGGGCTCCTACAATGAGCAGTTCTTC. This sequence encodes CASSSGLAGSYNEQFF.

The V and J genes are TRBV5-1 and TRBJ2-5; tentative D call: TRBD2 (6 bases). This CDR3 comprises 15 residues. Germline lookup yields CDR1 SGHRS and CDR2 YFSETQ. The V end lost 3 bases, the J end lost 5 bases, and 17 bases lay between the germline ends. The chain's CDR3 is CASSSLAPGQETQYF. The CDR3 nucleotides are TGCGCCAGCAGCTCACTAGCCCCCGGGCAGGAGACCCAGTACTTC.

This chain links TRBV24-1 with TRBJ1-2; TRBD1 aligns across 7 bases. Germline CDR1 KGHDR, CDR2 SFDVKD. Trimming removed 4 bases from V and 4 bases from J; junction bases left unmatched: 11. This CDR3 has 16 residues. The DNA for the CDR3 is TGTGCCACCAGTGACTATGGACAGGCTGACCCCTATGGCTACACCTTC. This encodes CATSDYGQADPYGYTF.

Of note for this clone: The germline gene is not matched at one end of the junction; a read error may be the cause. The chain uses TRBV2 and TRBJ1-1, with 11 nucleotides matching TRBD1. Looked up from germline, CDR1 is SNHLY and CDR2 is FYNNEI. CDR3 length equals 13 residues. CDR3 sequence (DNA): TGTGTCAGCCGGGACAGGGGGGTCACTGAAGCTTTCTTT. Translation gives CVSRDRGVTEAFF.

This chain connects TRBV27 to TRBJ2-3; 10 bases fit TRBD2. Germline lookup yields CDR1 MNHEY and CDR2 SMNVEV (reference sequence). This CDR3 region has 17 residues. The V segment lost 2 bases and the J segment 4 bases; nucleotides outside the gene matches: 9. The CDR3 coding sequence is TGTGCCAGCAGTTTAGTACTAGCGGGGACTTGGGCAGATACGCAGTATTTT. Protein: CASSLVLAGTWADTQYF.

The chain carries TRBV19 and TRBJ2-7; D may match TRBD1 or TRBD2 (5 bases each). Trimming left V 1 base short and J 0 bases short, with 7 bases between. Germline loops: CDR1 LNHDA, CDR2 SQIVND (reference sequence). The CDR3 consists of 14 residues. The CDR3 loop reads CASSIVGTSYEQYF. CDR3 bases: TGTGCCAGTAGTATAGTAGGGACCTCCTACGAGCAGTACTTC.

This clone was recorded once. This rearrangement joins TRBV7-2 to TRBJ2-7, with a tentative D call TRBD2 (6 bases). CDR3 length equals 14 residues. Between the trimmed V and J ends, which lost 1 base and 4 bases, there was a span of 11 bases. CDR1 is SGHTA, CDR2 FQGNSA, per germline. This CDR3 is CASSLDAGWYEQYF. DNA of the CDR3: TGTGCCAGCAGCTTAGACGCGGGATGGTACGAGCAGTACTTC.

The V and J genes are TRBV10-3 and TRBJ2-1, with 14 bases matching TRBD2. With V trimmed by 6 bases and J by 8 bases, 12 bases remained unmatched. Germline-derived CDR1 and CDR2 are ENHRY and SYGVKD. The CDR3 consists of 17 residues. CDR3 loop: CAIRSTSGGARDHEQFF. The CDR3 DNA follows: TGTGCCATCAGGTCGACTAGCGGGGGGGCCAGAGATCATGAGCAGTTCTTC.

The genes are TRBV19 and TRBJ2-3; 7 positions agree with TRBD2. Germline V gene data show CDR1 as LNHDA and CDR2 as SQIVND (reference sequence). The CDR3 runs to 15 residues. Germline trimming cut 0 bases from V and 1 base from J; bases unmatched to any gene: 1. CDR3 nucleotides: TGTGCCAGTAGTATAGAGGGAGGGCGCACAGATACGCAGTATTTT. It is translated as CASSIEGGRTDTQYF.